A selection of T cell receptor beta chains follows, all from one sample in a study of T cell responses to AZD1222 COVID-19 vaccine. The method was immunoSEQ multiplex PCR; TCRdb's version includes in-frame clones alone and lacks a portion of them. The sample records around 99,000 clones, roughly 85% being singletons. Specimen: peripheral blood, collected 28 days after the second AZD1222 dose. All receptors come from an adult who received the AZD1222 COVID-19 vaccine. The CDR3 runs from the conserved cysteine through the conserved F or W. A D gene is named only where the DNA matches it firmly. Some rows have no size entry. The others give once, few or many, or a class for an expanded clone.

.	TRBV13	.	TRBJ1-2	TGTGCCAGCAGCTTAGAAGGGGCGCCCACCCCTATCTATGGCTACACCTTC	CASSLEGAPTPIYGYTF
.	TRBV19	.	TRBJ2-5	TGTGCCAGTAGTCCCGGGGGTCACCAAGAGACCCAGTACTTC	CASSPGGHQETQYF
.	TRBV2	.	TRBJ2-7	TGTGCCAGCAGTCCCTCCCCTAACGTTCCCTACGAGCAGTACTTC	CASSPSPNVPYEQYF
.	TRBV25-1	TRBD2	TRBJ2-1	TGTGCCAGCAGTGCCGGGACTAGCTCCTACAATGAGCAGTTCTTC	CASSAGTSSYNEQFF
once	TRBV7-2	.	TRBJ1-2	TGTGCCAGCAGCTTCGGAGGGGGGCTCAACTATGGCTACACCTTC	CASSFGGGLNYGYTF
once	TRBV5-1	.	TRBJ2-2	TGCGCCAGCAGTTCGGACAACACCGGGGAGCTGTTTTTT	CASSSDNTGELFF
once	TRBV7-9	TRBD1	TRBJ2-2	TGTGCCAGCAGCTCGGCCGGGACAGATAACACCGGGGAGCTGTTTTTT	CASSSAGTDNTGELFF
.	TRBV25-1	.	TRBJ2-2	TGTGCCAGCAGTGTGGCAGAGGGCCACACCGGGGAGCTGTTTTTT	CASSVAEGHTGELFF
once	TRBV27	.	TRBJ1-4	TGTGCCAGCAGTCCGCCAACCTGGGAAAAACTGTTTTTT	CASSPPTWEKLFF
.	TRBV4-2	TRBD2	TRBJ2-7	TGTGCCAGCAGCCAAGTGACTAGCGGGGGGGCCTACGAGCAGTACTTC	CASSQVTSGGAYEQYF
.	TRBV28	TRBD1	TRBJ2-2	TGTGCCAGCAGTTTAAGGGACAGGCTGAACACCGGGGAGCTGTTTTTT	CASSLRDRLNTGELFF
.	TRBV20-1	.	TRBJ1-2	TGCAGTGCTAGTATGGGGGCTAACTATGGCTACACCTTC	CSASMGANYGYTF
.	TRBV15	.	TRBJ1-5	TGTGCCACCAGCAGAGATGATAGGCAGTTGGACCAGCCCCAGCATTTT	CATSRDDRQLDQPQHF
.	TRBV27	TRBD1	TRBJ2-7	TGTGCCAGCAGATTTACGGGACAGCGCTACGAGCAGTACTTC	CASRFTGQRYEQYF
once	TRBV28	.	TRBJ2-1	TGTGCCAGCAGTTTAGTGACAGACGCCTACAATGAGCAGTTCTTC	CASSLVTDAYNEQFF
.	TRBV6-5	.	TRBJ2-1	TGTGCCAGCAGTTACTCAGGGCGGGGATGGTACAATGAGCAGTTCTTC	CASSYSGRGWYNEQFF
.	TRBV12-3/TRBV12-4	TRBD2	TRBJ2-7	TGTGCCAGTGGGACTAGCGGATCCTACGAGCAGTACTTC	CASGTSGSYEQYF
.	TRBV12-3/TRBV12-4	.	TRBJ1-1	TGTGCCAGCAGTTTAGTTGGGGGGCGGGAAGCTTTCTTT	CASSLVGGREAFF
once	TRBV5-5	.	TRBJ2-7	TGTGCCAGCAGCTTCGCGGCCGGTAGCTCCTACGAGCAGTACTTC	CASSFAAGSSYEQYF
.	TRBV7-9	.	TRBJ2-1	TGTGCCAGCAGCTTCCCCGGCTTAGAGCAGTTCTTC	CASSFPGLEQFF
.	TRBV5-1	.	TRBJ1-1	TGCGCCAGCAGCTTTCCCGACAGGATGAACACTGAAGCTTTCTTT	CASSFPDRMNTEAFF
.	TRBV6-5	TRBD1	TRBJ1-5	TGTGCCAGCAGTTACTCCCGGACAGGGGCCTCCCCCCAGCATTTT	CASSYSRTGASPQHF
few	TRBV4-1	TRBD2	TRBJ2-5	TGCGCCAGCAGCCAAGACCTGAGCGGGAAAGAGACCCAGTACTTC	CASSQDLSGKETQYF
.	TRBV4-1	.	TRBJ1-2	TGCGCCAGCAGCCAAACAGGGTATGGCTACACCTTC	CASSQTGYGYTF
.	TRBV27	TRBD1	TRBJ1-5	TGTGCCAGCAGTCCGGGACAGGCTAGCTATAGCAATCAGCCCCAGCATTTT	CASSPGQASYSNQPQHF
.	TRBV12-3/TRBV12-4	.	TRBJ1-2	TGTGCCAGCAGGCGGGACTCCGACTATGGCTACACCTTC	CASRRDSDYGYTF
.	TRBV3-1/TRBV3-2	.	TRBJ2-3	TGTGCCAGCAGCCAATATGGACTACCCACAGATACGCAGTATTTT	CASSQYGLPTDTQYF
.	TRBV5-6	TRBD1	TRBJ1-4	TGTGCCAGCAGTACGACAGGGGGCGCGGAAAAACTGTTTTTT	CASSTTGGAEKLFF
.	TRBV11-2	TRBD1	TRBJ2-7	TGTGCCAGCAGCTTACAGGGGGCAGGCTACGAGCAGTACTTC	CASSLQGAGYEQYF
.	TRBV5-6	.	TRBJ1-6	TGTGCCAGCAGCTTGGCGGCAGCCAATAATTCACCCCTCCACTTT	CASSLAAANNSPLHF
.	TRBV29-1	.	TRBJ1-1	TGCAGCGTTGAAGATCGGGCCACGGGTTGGGCTGAAGCTTTCTTT	CSVEDRATGWAEAFF
few	TRBV10-1	.	TRBJ1-1	TGCGCCAGCAGGGGCCAAGGGGCCACTGAAGCTTTCTTT	CASRGQGATEAFF
.	TRBV7-2	TRBD1	TRBJ1-5	TGTGCCAGCAGCGGGGGACAGGGGACCCACCTTAGCAATCAGCCCCAGCATTTT	CASSGGQGTHLSNQPQHF
.	TRBV29-1	.	TRBJ1-2	TGCAGCGGAGGAGAGGGGAACTATGGCTACACCTTC	CSGGEGNYGYTF
.	TRBV3-1/TRBV3-2	TRBD2	TRBJ2-4	TGTGCCAGCAGCCAAGAAGGGGGACTAGGAGGAGACATTCAGTACTTC	CASSQEGGLGGDIQYF
.	TRBV6-6	.	TRBJ1-1	TGTGCCAGCAGTTCGCACCTAGGGGGGAATACTGAAGCTTTCTTT	CASSSHLGGNTEAFF
few	TRBV9	TRBD2	TRBJ2-1	TGTGCCAGCAGCGTAGGTTCGGGACTAGCGGGGAACAATGAGCAGTTCTTC	CASSVGSGLAGNNEQFF
.	TRBV11-2	TRBD1	TRBJ1-6	TGTGCCAGCAGCTCGACAGGGCTGCATAATTCACCCCTCCACTTT	CASSSTGLHNSPLHF
.	TRBV2	.	TRBJ1-2	TGTGCCAGCAGTGTCATCGATGGCTACACCTTC	CASSVIDGYTF
.	TRBV6-1	.	TRBJ1-1	TGTGCCAGCAGTGAAATCGTGAACACTGAAGCTTTCTTT	CASSEIVNTEAFF
.	TRBV5-1	.	TRBJ1-1	TGCGCCAGCAGCCTAGACAGTTACGGCACTGAAGCTTTCTTT	CASSLDSYGTEAFF
.	TRBV19	.	TRBJ1-1	TGTGCCAGTAGTATCATGGCGGGTTTGGACACTGAAGCTTTCTTT	CASSIMAGLDTEAFF
.	TRBV29-1	.	TRBJ1-2	TGCAGCGGCGGGATTAGCGGCTATGGCTACACCTTC	CSGGISGYGYTF
.	TRBV30	.	TRBJ1-5	TGTGCCTGGAGTGTATCCCGGAATCAGCCCCAGCATTTT	CAWSVSRNQPQHF
.	TRBV5-6	.	TRBJ2-7	TGTGCCAGCAGCTCAGAATGGTCCGGGACGGTCGAGCAGTACTTC	CASSSEWSGTVEQYF
few	TRBV3-1/TRBV3-2	TRBD2	TRBJ2-5	TGTGCCAGCAGCCACACAGCGGGGACCCAAGAGACCCAGTACTTC	CASSHTAGTQETQYF
.	TRBV15	.	TRBJ2-7	TGTGCCACCAGCAGGGACTACTACGAGCAGTACTTC	CATSRDYYEQYF
.	TRBV7-8	.	TRBJ2-1	TGTGCCAGCAGCCTGGGACCAGCGGGTGAGCAGTTCTTC	CASSLGPAGEQFF